Following are 8 T cell receptor beta chains from one sample sequenced in a study of neoadjuvant anti-PD-1 for oral cavity cancer. This table comes from immunoSEQ multiplex PCR, and its TCRdb copy is limited to in-frame clones, with some not included. The sample consists of tens of thousands of clones, around 83% of them appearing once. Source: PBMCs, taken before nivolumab (anti-PD-1) treatment. These TCRs come from a person aged 35-79 years with oral cavity squamous cell carcinoma.

J is TRBJ1-5 and V is TRBV19; the match to TRBD1 covers 12 bases. The V gene end was trimmed by 5 bases and the J gene end by 6 bases; junction bases not matched to a gene: 5. The CDR3 is 15 residues long. Germline-derived CDR1 and CDR2 are LNHDA and SQIVND (reference sequence). DNA for the CDR3: TGTGCCAGTAGTGGGGGGACAGGGGGCTTTCAGCCCCAGCATTTT. This gives the protein CASSGGTGGFQPQHF.

The chain uses TRBV5-1 and TRBJ2-3, with 13 bases aligning to TRBD2. J lost 11 bases, V lost 3 bases, and 6 bases had no gene match. The CDR3 covers 14 residues. Germline CDR1 SGHRS, CDR2 YFSETQ. CDR3 DNA: TGCGCCAGCAGCTCTCGGACTAGCGGGAGTGGGCAGTATTTT. Its protein product is CASSSRTSGSGQYF.

The count of this clone is one. The rearrangement uses TRBV7-3 and TRBJ1-1, with 9 bases lining up with TRBD1. The CDR3 contains 15 residues. The germline CDR1 and CDR2 sequences are SGHTA and FQGTGA. V was clipped by 5 bases and J by 0 bases; unmatched bases: 4. For the CDR3, the DNA is TGTGCCAGCAGCCGGGGACAGGGACTGAACACTGAAGCTTTCTTT. Its protein product is CASSRGQGLNTEAFF.

V usage is TRBV29-1 and J usage is TRBJ2-2, with 10 bases lining up with TRBD1. Germline lookup yields CDR1 SQVTM and CDR2 ANQGSEA. V lost 4 bases, J lost 4 bases, and 6 bases stayed unmatched. The CDR3 sequence is 15 residues long. CDR3 loop: CSVGAGTGVTGELFF. The CDR3 nucleotides are TGCAGCGTTGGGGCCGGGACAGGGGTCACCGGGGAGCTGTTTTTT.

V usage is TRBV5-1 and J usage is TRBJ2-4, with 9 bases matching TRBD1. Germline V gene sequence: CDR1 SGHRS, CDR2 YFSETQ. Unmatched junction bases numbered 12, after V lost 4 bases and J lost 7 bases. The CDR3 extends over 16 amino acids. The CDR3 protein is CASSVTGGEGVNIQYF. In DNA form, the CDR3 reads TGCGCCAGCAGCGTGACAGGGGGTGAAGGTGTGAACATTCAGTACTTC. Full variable domain (missing parts from reference TRBV5-1 and TRBJ2-4): KAGVTQTPRYLIKTRGQQVTLSCSPISGHRSVSWYQQTPGQGLQFLFEYFSETQRNKGNFPGRFSGRQFSNSRSEMNVSTLELGDSALYLCASSVTGGEGVNIQYFGAGTRLSVL.

This chain's CDR3 is CASSLGGMTENTEAFF. The CDR3, as DNA: TGTGCCAGCAGCTTAGGGGGCATGACAGAGAACACTGAAGCTTTCTTT. The rearrangement uses TRBV7-9 and TRBJ1-1, with TRBD1 as a possible D gene (5 bases). Germline V gene data show CDR1 as SEHNR and CDR2 as FQNEAQ (reference sequence). Deletions cut 1 base from V and 1 base from J, with 13 bases between. CDR3 length: 16 residues.

This clone has only a few counts. This chain links TRBV6-6 with TRBJ1-6, with TRBD1 identical over 7 bases. Trimming at V came to 7 bases and at J to 7 bases, leaving 7 bases not matched to a gene. The germline V gene encodes CDR1 MNHNY and CDR2 SVGAGI (reference sequence). This CDR3 has 14 amino acids. CDR3 amino acids: CASKAGGYNSPLHF. The CDR3 DNA follows: TGTGCCAGCAAAGCAGGGGGGTACAATTCACCCCTCCACTTT.

V and J are TRBV21-1 and TRBJ2-7; the DNA was not used to check the table's D call, TRBD1. TRBV21-1 is a pseudogene segment. The CDR3 length is 15 residues. The CDR3, as DNA: TGTGCCAGCAGCAAAAGTGATAGCAGGGGCTACGAGCAGTACTTC. Residues: CASSKSDSRGYEQYF.